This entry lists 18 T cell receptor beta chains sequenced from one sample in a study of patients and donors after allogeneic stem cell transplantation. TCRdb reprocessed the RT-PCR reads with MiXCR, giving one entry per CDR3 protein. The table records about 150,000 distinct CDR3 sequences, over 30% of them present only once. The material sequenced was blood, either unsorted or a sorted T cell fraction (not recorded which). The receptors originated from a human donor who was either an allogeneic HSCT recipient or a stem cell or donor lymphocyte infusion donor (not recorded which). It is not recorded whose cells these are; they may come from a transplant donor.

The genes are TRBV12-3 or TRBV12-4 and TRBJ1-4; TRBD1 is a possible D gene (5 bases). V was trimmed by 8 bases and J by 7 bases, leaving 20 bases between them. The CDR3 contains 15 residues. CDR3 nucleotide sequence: TGTGCCAGCCGAGGGGCCGGGGCCTTAGGTGAAAAACTGTTTTTT. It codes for CASRGAGALGEKLFF.

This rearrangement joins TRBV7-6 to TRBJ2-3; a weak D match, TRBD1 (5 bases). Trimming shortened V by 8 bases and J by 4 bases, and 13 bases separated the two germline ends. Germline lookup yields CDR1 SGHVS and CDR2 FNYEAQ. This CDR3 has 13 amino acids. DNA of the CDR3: TGTGCCAGCGGTGGGGCTGGGCCAGATACGCAGTATTTT. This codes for CASGGAGPDTQYF. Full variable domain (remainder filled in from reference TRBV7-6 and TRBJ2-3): GAGVSQSPRYKVTKRGQDVALRCDPISGHVSLYWYRQALGQGPEFLTYFNYEAQQDKSGLPNDRFSAERPEGSISTLTIQRTEQRDSAMYRCASGGAGPDTQYFGPGTRLTVL.

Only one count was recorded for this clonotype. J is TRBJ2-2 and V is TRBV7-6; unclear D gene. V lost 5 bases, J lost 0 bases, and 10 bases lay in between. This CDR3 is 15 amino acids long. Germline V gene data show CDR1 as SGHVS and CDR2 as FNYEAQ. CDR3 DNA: TGTGCCAGCAGCCCAAGACCACCGAACACCGGGGAGCTGTTTTTT. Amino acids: CASSPRPPNTGELFF. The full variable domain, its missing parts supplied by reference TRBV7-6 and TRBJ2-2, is GAGVSQSPRYKVTKRGQDVALRCDPISGHVSLYWYRQALGQGPEFLTYFNYEAQQDKSGLPNDRFSAERPEGSISTLTIQRTEQRDSAMYRCASSPRPPNTGELFFGEGSRLTVL.

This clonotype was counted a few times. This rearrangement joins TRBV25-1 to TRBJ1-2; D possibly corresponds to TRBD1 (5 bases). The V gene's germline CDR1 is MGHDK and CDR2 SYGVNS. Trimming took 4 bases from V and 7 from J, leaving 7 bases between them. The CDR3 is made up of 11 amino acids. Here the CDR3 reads CASSAGFGYTF. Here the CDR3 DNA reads TGTGCCAGCAGTGCAGGGTTTGGCTACACCTTC.

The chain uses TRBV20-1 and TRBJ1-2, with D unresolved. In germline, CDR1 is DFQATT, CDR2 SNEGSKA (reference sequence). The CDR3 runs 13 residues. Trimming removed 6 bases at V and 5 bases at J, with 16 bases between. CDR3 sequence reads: CSATRNGLYGYTF. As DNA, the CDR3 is TGCAGTGCGACGCGAAATGGGCTGTATGGCTACACCTTC.

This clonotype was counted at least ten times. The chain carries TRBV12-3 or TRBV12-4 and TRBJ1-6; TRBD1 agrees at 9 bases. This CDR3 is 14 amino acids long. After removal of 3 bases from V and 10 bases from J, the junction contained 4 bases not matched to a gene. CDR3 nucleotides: TGTGCCAGCAGTTTGGACAGGGGAGGCTCACCCCTCCACTTT. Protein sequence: CASSLDRGGSPLHF.

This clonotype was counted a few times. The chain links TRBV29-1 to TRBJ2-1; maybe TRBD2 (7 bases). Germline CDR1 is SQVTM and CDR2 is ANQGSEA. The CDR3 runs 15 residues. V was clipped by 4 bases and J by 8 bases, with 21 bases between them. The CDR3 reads CSVGPGGPMVDEQFF. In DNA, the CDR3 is TGCAGCGTTGGACCGGGGGGCCCGATGGTCGATGAGCAGTTCTTC.

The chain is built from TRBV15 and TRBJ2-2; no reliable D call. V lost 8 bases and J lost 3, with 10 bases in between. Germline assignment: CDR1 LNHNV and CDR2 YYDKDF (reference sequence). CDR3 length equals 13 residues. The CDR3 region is CATLMDYTGELFF. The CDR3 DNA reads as TGTGCCACCCTGATGGATTACACCGGGGAGCTGTTTTTT.

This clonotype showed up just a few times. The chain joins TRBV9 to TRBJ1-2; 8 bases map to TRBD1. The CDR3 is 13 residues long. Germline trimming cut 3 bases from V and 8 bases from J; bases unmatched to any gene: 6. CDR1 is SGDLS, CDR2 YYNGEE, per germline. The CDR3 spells CASSDGQGFGYTF. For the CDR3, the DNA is TGTGCCAGCAGCGATGGACAGGGATTCGGCTACACCTTC.

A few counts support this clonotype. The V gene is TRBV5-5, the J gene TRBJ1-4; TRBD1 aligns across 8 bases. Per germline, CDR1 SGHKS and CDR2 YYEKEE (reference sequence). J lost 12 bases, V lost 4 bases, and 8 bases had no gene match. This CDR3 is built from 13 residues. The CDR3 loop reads CASSTPTGEELFF. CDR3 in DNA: TGTGCCAGCAGCACTCCGACAGGGGAAGAACTGTTTTTT.

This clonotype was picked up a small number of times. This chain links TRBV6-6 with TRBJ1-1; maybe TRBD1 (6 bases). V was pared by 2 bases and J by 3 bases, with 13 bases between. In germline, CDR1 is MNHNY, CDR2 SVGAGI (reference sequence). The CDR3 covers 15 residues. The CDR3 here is CASSYPAGADTEAFF. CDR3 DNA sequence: TGTGCCAGCAGTTACCCGGCAGGGGCGGACACTGAAGCTTTCTTT.

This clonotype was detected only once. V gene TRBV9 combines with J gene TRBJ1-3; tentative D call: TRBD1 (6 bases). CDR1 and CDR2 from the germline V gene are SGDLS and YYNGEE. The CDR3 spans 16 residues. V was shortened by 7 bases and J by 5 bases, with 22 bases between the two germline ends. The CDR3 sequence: CASGSGALFGRNTIYF. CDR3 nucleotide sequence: TGTGCCAGCGGTTCGGGGGCGCTTTTCGGTAGAAACACCATATATTTT.

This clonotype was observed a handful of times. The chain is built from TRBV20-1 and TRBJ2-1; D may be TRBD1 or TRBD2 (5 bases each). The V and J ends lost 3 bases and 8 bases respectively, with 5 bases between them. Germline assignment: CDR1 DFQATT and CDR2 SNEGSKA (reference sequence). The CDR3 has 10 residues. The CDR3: CSARGHEQFF. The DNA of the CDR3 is TGCAGTGCTAGGGGACATGAGCAGTTCTTC.

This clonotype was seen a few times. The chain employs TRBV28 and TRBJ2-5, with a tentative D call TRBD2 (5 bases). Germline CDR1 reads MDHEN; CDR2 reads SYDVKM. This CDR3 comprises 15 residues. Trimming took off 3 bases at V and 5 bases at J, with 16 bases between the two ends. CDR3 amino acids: CASSFDRSELETQYF. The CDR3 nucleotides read TGTGCCAGCAGTTTCGACCGTAGCGAGTTGGAGACCCAGTACTTC.

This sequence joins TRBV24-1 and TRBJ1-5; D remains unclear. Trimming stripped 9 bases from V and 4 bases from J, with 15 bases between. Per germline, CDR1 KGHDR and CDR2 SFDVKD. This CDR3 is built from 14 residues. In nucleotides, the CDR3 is TGTGCCACCGGCTCAGAGGGCTCGAATCAGCCCCAGCATTTT. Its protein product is CATGSEGSNQPQHF.

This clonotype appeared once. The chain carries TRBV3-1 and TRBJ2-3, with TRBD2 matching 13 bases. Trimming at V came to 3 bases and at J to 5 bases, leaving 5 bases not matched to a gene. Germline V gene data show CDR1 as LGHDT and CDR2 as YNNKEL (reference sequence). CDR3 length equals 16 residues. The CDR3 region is CASSHRLAGGGDTQYF. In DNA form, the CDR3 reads TGTGCCAGCAGCCACAGACTAGCGGGGGGAGGAGATACGCAGTATTTT.

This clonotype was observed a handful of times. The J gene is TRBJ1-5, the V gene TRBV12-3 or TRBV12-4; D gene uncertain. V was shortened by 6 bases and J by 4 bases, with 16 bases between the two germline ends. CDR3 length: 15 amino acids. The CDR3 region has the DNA TGTGCCAGCAGACTAACACGGGCAAGTAATCAGCCCCAGCATTTT. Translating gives CASRLTRASNQPQHF.

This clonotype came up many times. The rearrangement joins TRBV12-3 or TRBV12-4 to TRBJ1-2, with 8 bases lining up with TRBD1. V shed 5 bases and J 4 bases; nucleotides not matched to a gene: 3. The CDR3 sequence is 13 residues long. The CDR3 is CASSPQGGYGYTF. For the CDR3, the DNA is TGTGCCAGCAGTCCACAGGGGGGCTATGGCTACACCTTC.